A selection of T cell receptor beta chains follows, all from one sample in a study of blood T cells in healthy people across ages. Using its own MiXCR run on the 5' RACE reads, TCRdb lists one record per CDR3 protein. The sample contains 1.5 million to 2 million distinct CDR3 sequences, roughly a third of which appear only once. Input material: blood. The receptors shown here come from a woman under 40 in good health. CDR3s include the opening cysteine and the closing phenylalanine or tryptophan. The D gene is left open where the match is weak. Some rows have no size entry. The others give once, few or many, or a class for an expanded clone.

CASSFRQSTEAFF	TGTGCCAGCAGTTTTAGGCAGAGCACTGAAGCTTTCTTT	.	.	TRBV27	TRBJ1-1
CASSQVSGAVEQYF	TGCGCCAGCAGCCAAGTCTCAGGGGCGGTCGAGCAGTACTTC	.	.	TRBV4-1	TRBJ2-7
CASSLWEYREQYF	TGTGCCAGCAGCTTGTGGGAGTACCGCGAGCAGTACTTC	.	.	TRBV5-6	TRBJ2-7
CASRRNQETQYF	TGTGCCAGCAGGAGAAACCAAGAGACCCAGTACTTC	many	.	TRBV6-2/TRBV6-3	TRBJ2-5
CSAPGTPREQYF	TGCAGTGCTCCCGGGACACCCCGCGAGCAGTACTTC	.	.	TRBV20-1	TRBJ2-7
CASAPGAGETDTQYF	TGCGCCAGCGCTCCCGGGGCGGGAGAGACAGATACGCAGTATTTT	.	TRBD2	TRBV5-1	TRBJ2-3
CASSSNPTDYRYTDTQYF	TGCGCCAGCAGCTCTAACCCTACAGACTACCGGTACACAGATACGCAGTATTTT	.	.	TRBV5-1	TRBJ2-3
CASSLGIGVNNEQFF	TGTGCCAGCAGCTTGGGGATAGGGGTCAACAATGAGCAGTTCTTC	.	.	TRBV7-9	TRBJ2-1
CASSGSGGARRDTQYF	TGCGCCAGCAGCGGTAGCGGGGGGGCGAGGCGAGATACGCAGTATTTT	few	TRBD2	TRBV9	TRBJ2-3
CASSYSGSQPQHF	TGTGCCAGCAGTTACTCGGGGTCTCAGCCCCAGCATTTT	few	.	TRBV6-6	TRBJ1-5
CASSLSIPETQYF	TGTGCCAGCAGCTTGTCCATTCCAGAGACCCAGTACTTC	.	.	TRBV5-6	TRBJ2-5
CASSYSRDTRGDQPQHF	TGTGCCAGCAGTTACTCGAGGGACACCCGTGGCGATCAGCCCCAGCATTTT	.	.	TRBV6-6	TRBJ1-5
CSAIPMGGITDTQYF	TGCAGTGCTATCCCTATGGGGGGGATCACAGATACGCAGTATTTT	.	TRBD2	TRBV20-1	TRBJ2-3
CSARDLGGPSSNYGYTF	TGCAGCGCTAGAGATCTAGGGGGACCTTCTTCAAACTATGGCTACACCTTC	.	.	TRBV20-1	TRBJ1-2
CSADAGEEVTDTQYF	TGCAGTGCTGATGCGGGGGAGGAGGTGACAGATACGCAGTATTTT	few	TRBD2	TRBV20-1	TRBJ2-3
CAISPDRGHNYGYTF	TGTGCCATCAGCCCGGACAGGGGGCATAACTATGGCTACACCTTC	.	TRBD1	TRBV10-3	TRBJ1-2
CASSLGLSYNEQFF	TGTGCCAGCAGTTTAGGTCTCTCCTACAATGAGCAGTTCTTC	many	.	TRBV28	TRBJ2-1
CASSLDGTDQETQYF	TGTGCCAGCAGCTTAGATGGTACAGACCAAGAGACCCAGTACTTC	few	.	TRBV11-2	TRBJ2-5
CASSRDRGPVEQFF	TGTGCCAGCAGTCGGGACAGGGGGCCAGTTGAGCAGTTCTTC	.	TRBD1	TRBV2	TRBJ2-1
CASSELSYGYTF	TGTGCCAGCAGTGAACTCAGCTATGGCTACACCTTC	.	.	TRBV6-1	TRBJ1-2
CASSHGISGANVLTF	TGTGCCAGCAGCCACGGGATCTCTGGGGCCAACGTCCTGACTTTC	.	.	TRBV6-5	TRBJ2-6
CASSRVIGAPYNEQFF	TGTGCCAGCAGCCGCGTCATAGGAGCTCCCTACAATGAGCAGTTCTTC	.	.	TRBV3-1	TRBJ2-1
CSVEDRTRQFYEQYF	TGCAGCGTTGAAGATCGGACTCGACAATTCTACGAGCAGTACTTC	few	.	TRBV29-1	TRBJ2-7
CSGLAGGNEQFF	TGCAGCGGACTAGCGGGGGGGAATGAGCAGTTCTTC	many	TRBD2	TRBV20-1	TRBJ2-1
CSARTPGLGSTDTQYF	TGCAGTGCTAGAACCCCGGGGTTAGGCAGCACAGATACGCAGTATTTT	few	.	TRBV20-1	TRBJ2-3
CSVADRGFYNEQFF	TGCAGCGTTGCGGACAGGGGATTTTACAATGAGCAGTTCTTC	few	TRBD1	TRBV29-1	TRBJ2-1
CASSTPSILAGAFYDEQFF	TGTGCCAGCAGCACGCCCTCGATTCTAGCGGGAGCTTTCTACGATGAGCAGTTCTTC	once	.	TRBV21-1	TRBJ2-1
CASSYDRGVIQETQYF	TGTGCCAGCAGTTACGACCGGGGGGTCATCCAAGAGACCCAGTACTTC	.	TRBD2	TRBV7-9	TRBJ2-5
CASSSLLLGQSKNIQYF	TGTGCCAGCAGTTCCCTTCTCCTGGGACAAAGCAAAAACATTCAGTACTTC	.	.	TRBV28	TRBJ2-4
CSVKVLNTGELFF	TGCAGCGTTAAAGTATTGAACACCGGGGAGCTGTTTTTT	.	.	TRBV29-1	TRBJ2-2
CATSSIDDSETQYF	TGTGCCACCAGCTCTATTGATGATTCGGAGACCCAGTACTTC	.	.	TRBV15	TRBJ2-5
CASGPRGRLSYEQYF	TGTGCCAGCGGCCCTCGGGGGCGTCTCTCCTACGAGCAGTACTTC	few	.	TRBV27	TRBJ2-7
CSARTGQGAGEQYF	TGCAGTGCTAGAACAGGACAGGGGGCTGGCGAGCAGTACTTC	.	TRBD1	TRBV20-1	TRBJ2-7
CASSLRISTDTQYF	TGTGCCAGCAGTTTACGTATTAGCACAGATACGCAGTATTTT	few	.	TRBV28	TRBJ2-3
CASSVDPEGEQYF	TGTGCCAGCAGCGTAGACCCTGAGGGCGAGCAGTACTTC	.	.	TRBV9	TRBJ2-7
CASSTKRGSNTGELFF	TGCGCCAGCAGCACAAAGCGGGGCAGTAACACCGGGGAGCTGTTTTTT	.	TRBD2	TRBV5-1	TRBJ2-2
CASSQQWNTGELFF	TGTGCCAGCAGCCAGCAATGGAACACCGGGGAGCTGTTTTTT	.	.	TRBV3-1	TRBJ2-2
CASSQDPPTEQAGCGYTF	TGCGCCAGCAGCCAAGATCCCCCGACAGAACAGGCAGGCTGTGGCTACACCTTC	.	.	TRBV4-1	TRBJ1-2
CASSFGANGGHEQFF	TGTGCCAGCAGTTTTGGGGCTAATGGTGGGCATGAGCAGTTCTTC	few	.	TRBV12-3/TRBV12-4	TRBJ2-1
CSARDPGLAGGQYRDTQYF	TGCAGTGCTAGAGATCCGGGGTTGGCGGGGGGGCAGTACCGAGATACGCAGTATTTT	few	TRBD2	TRBV20-1	TRBJ2-3
CANSLDSNQPQHF	TGTGCCAACAGTTTAGACAGCAATCAGCCCCAGCATTTT	.	.	TRBV12-3/TRBV12-4	TRBJ1-5
CSASLIRTASNQPQHF	TGCAGTGCTAGCCTTATCCGAACAGCTAGCAATCAGCCCCAGCATTTT	.	.	TRBV20-1	TRBJ1-5
CASSPRDSEETQYF	TGTGCCAGCAGCCCCCGCGACAGCGAGGAGACCCAGTACTTC	few	.	TRBV9	TRBJ2-5
CASSIPGGYGYTF	TGTGCCAGCTCTATTCCCGGCGGCTATGGCTACACCTTC	many	.	TRBV28	TRBJ1-2
CATSRDGVGEEKLFF	TGTGCCACCAGCAGAGATGGGGTGGGTGAAGAAAAACTGTTTTTT	.	.	TRBV15	TRBJ1-4
CASSEAGSGELFF	TGTGCCAGCAGTGAAGCAGGCTCCGGGGAGCTGTTTTTT	few	.	TRBV2	TRBJ2-2
CASSQEGLVARGGSRQETQYF	TGCGCCAGCAGCCAAGAAGGGCTCGTGGCGCGGGGCGGCAGCAGGCAAGAGACCCAGTACTTC	few	.	TRBV4-1	TRBJ2-5